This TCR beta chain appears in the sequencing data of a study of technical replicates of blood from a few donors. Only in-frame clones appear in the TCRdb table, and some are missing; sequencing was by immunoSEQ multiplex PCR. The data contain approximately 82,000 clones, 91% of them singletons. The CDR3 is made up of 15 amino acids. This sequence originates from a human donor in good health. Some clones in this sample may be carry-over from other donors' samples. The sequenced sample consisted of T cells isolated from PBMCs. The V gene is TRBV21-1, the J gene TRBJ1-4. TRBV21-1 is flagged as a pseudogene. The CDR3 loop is CASSKTETLNEKLFF. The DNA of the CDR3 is TGTGCCAGCAGCAAAACTGAAACGTTAAATGAAAAACTGTTTTTT.